This T cell receptor beta chain stems from a study of blood T cell repertoires in COVID-19. About the research overall: COVID-19 samples, acute and convalescent, were from the United States, Italy and Spain. T cells, B-cell-depleted T cells, or PBMCs provided the cDNA or gDNA that served as material.

Comment on this clone: In the same sample, other DNA sequences code for this CDR3.

Authors' methods: Quantification of nucleated cells was approximated via reference gene primer amplification. Method: immunoSEQ multiplex PCR; TCRdb's copy keeps in-frame clones and lacks some. V and J calls plus clone size are reproduced from that table; the DNA served to infer D and trimming. Of roughly 300,000 clones listed, approximately 85% are singletons. V dropped 1 base and J dropped 4 bases, with 8 bases sitting between them. The CDR3 has 13 amino acids. Germline V gene lookup returns CDR1 GTSNPN and CDR2 SVGIG (reference sequence). Sequences were obtained from peripheral blood. The gene calls are TRBV30 and TRBJ1-3, with D unresolved. This sequence was found in a human donor in a cohort sampled during active COVID-19. The CDR3 sequence is CAWSGGSGNTIYF. The CDR3 nucleotides read TGTGCCTGGAGTGGAGGATCGGGAAACACCATATATTTT.